This T cell receptor (beta chain) was captured in a study of CD8 T cells in Susac syndrome. On this clonotype: The antigen remains undetermined.

RNA, at roughly 0.45 to 1 ug, was reverse transcribed with random hexamers. One entry per CDR3 protein, called by TCRdb with MiXCR from the immunoSEQ multiplex PCR reads. This table has approximately 190,000 distinct CDR3 sequences, approximately 95% appearing once. Study-level results: In total CD8+ repertoires, 15 to 20 Susac-specific public clones were found, and in CD8+ TEMRA repertoires, a few were found.

The origin of this receptor is a human donor with Susac syndrome. The sample consisted of CD8+ T cells from PBMCs.

The CDR3 DNA sequence: TGCGCCAGCAGCCAAGATTTTGGACGGGACGGCATAAATACGCAGTATTTT. Translating it yields CASSQDFGRDGINTQYF. The chain has TRBV4-1 and TRBJ2-3; D may be TRBD1 or TRBD2 (5 bases each). Germline-derived CDR1 and CDR2 are MGHRA and YSYEKL. Trimming shortened V by 0 bases and J by 7 bases, and 20 bases separated the two germline ends. This CDR3 region has 17 residues.